What follows are 14 T cell receptor beta chains derived from one specimen sequenced in a study of shared clonotypes between healthy human individuals. Some clones are missing from TCRdb's copy, which holds only in-frame ones; the method was immunoSEQ multiplex PCR. Of roughly 2,300,000 clones listed, 85% to 95% are singletons. Sequencing was carried out using naive CD4+ T cells from PBMCs. Subset here: CD45RA+ positively selected. Source of these receptors: a man aged 18-30 years in good health. Some clones in this sample may be carry-over from other donors' samples.

V is TRBV28 and J is TRBJ2-7; D tentatively fits TRBD1 or TRBD2 (7 bases each). V was cut by 11 bases and J by 3 bases, with 14 bases left in between. The CDR3 consists of 12 residues. The germline gives CDR1 MDHEN, CDR2 SYDVKM. CDR3 nucleotides: TGTGCCGGGGGGGACAGTAACTACGAGCAGTACTTC. Protein: CAGGDSNYEQYF. Full variable domain (rest looked up from reference TRBV28 and TRBJ2-7): DVKVTQSSRYLVKRTGEKVFLECVQDMDHENMFWYRQDPGLGLRLIYFSYDVKMKEKGDIPEGYSVSREKKERFSLILESASTNQTSMYLCAGGDSNYEQYFGPGTRLTVT.

The V and J genes are TRBV5-1 and TRBJ2-7; TRBD2 agrees at 13 bases. With V trimmed by 3 bases and J by 5 bases, 11 bases remained unmatched. Per the germline V gene, CDR1 is SGHRS and CDR2 is YFSETQ. The CDR3 has 17 residues. CDR3 nucleotides: TGCGCCAGCAGCTCGGGACTAGCGGGATTTGCCATCCACGAGCAGTACTTC. Residues: CASSSGLAGFAIHEQYF.

This clone was observed a few times. Other DNA sequences in this sample translate to the same CDR3. The chain joins TRBV10-3 to TRBJ1-3, with no clear D. Trimming pared 4 bases from V and 0 bases from J, leaving 4 bases between. Germline V gives CDR1 ENHRY, CDR2 SYGVKD. CDR3 length: 13 residues. As DNA, the CDR3 is TGTGCCATCAGTGTTGTCTCTGGAAACACCATATATTTT. This gives the protein CAISVVSGNTIYF.

V gene TRBV28 combines with J gene TRBJ1-5; the D is unclear. Between the trimmed V and J ends, which lost 3 bases and 6 bases, there was a span of 6 bases. The CDR3 has 12 amino acids. CDR1 is MDHEN and CDR2 is SYDVKM in the germline V gene. The CDR3 DNA reads as TGTGCCAGCAGTTTCCAGGTTCAGCCCCAGCATTTT. This encodes CASSFQVQPQHF. The full variable domain, with the rest looked up from reference TRBV28 and TRBJ1-5, is DVKVTQSSRYLVKRTGEKVFLECVQDMDHENMFWYRQDPGLGLRLIYFSYDVKMKEKGDIPEGYSVSREKKERFSLILESASTNQTSMYLCASSFQVQPQHFGDGTRLSIL.

The rearrangement joins TRBV2 to TRBJ2-5; D call uncertain. The CDR3 totals 14 residues. The V end was cut by 5 bases, the J end by 3 bases, with 13 bases between. Germline V CDR1 and CDR2: SNHLY, FYNNEI. CDR3: CASSRTAGEETQYF. CDR3 sequence (DNA): TGTGCCAGCAGTCGAACGGCTGGAGAAGAGACCCAGTACTTC.

V is TRBV28 and J is TRBJ1-1; TRBD1 agrees at 7 bases. The V segment lost 4 bases and the J segment 10 bases; nucleotides outside the gene matches: 12. This CDR3 region has 14 residues. CDR1 is MDHEN and CDR2 is SYDVKM in the germline V gene. This CDR3 reads CASSSSPGGWVAFF. In nucleotides, the CDR3 is TGTGCCAGCAGTTCCTCCCCAGGGGGGTGGGTAGCTTTCTTT.

The chain uses TRBV7-8 and TRBJ1-1; perhaps TRBD1 as D (5 bases). This CDR3 region has 16 residues. CDR1 SGHVS and CDR2 FQNEAQ come from the germline V gene. With 1 base removed from V and 4 bases from J, the gap between germline ends came to 16 bases. CDR3 sequence (DNA): TGTGCCAGCAGCTTAGTGGGCGTGCAGAGGGGCACTGAAGCTTTCTTT. This codes for CASSLVGVQRGTEAFF.

The V gene is TRBV5-6, the J gene TRBJ1-2, with D maybe TRBD1 (6 bases). Germline CDR1 SGHDT, CDR2 YYEEEE. V was cut by 2 bases and J by 8 bases, with 16 bases left in between. There are 14 residues in the CDR3. The CDR3 region is CASSFRTALYGYTF. The CDR3 DNA is TGTGCCAGCAGCTTCAGGACAGCCCTCTACGGCTACACCTTC.

This chain joins TRBV4-1 and TRBJ2-5; possible D gene TRBD2, 5 bases. This CDR3 is built from 14 residues. CDR1 and CDR2 from the germline V gene are MGHRA and YSYEKL. Trimming stripped 3 bases from V and 4 bases from J, with 12 bases between. The CDR3 region has the DNA TGCGCCAGCAGCCAGTCGGGGAGATCAGAGACCCAGTACTTC. It codes for CASSQSGRSETQYF.

The chain combines TRBV7-8 with TRBJ1-5, with unresolved D. CDR3 size: 12 residues. The V gene lost 5 bases and the J gene lost 5 bases, with 7 bases spanning the gap. Germline loops: CDR1 SGHVS, CDR2 FQNEAQ. CDR3 loop: CASSLRYQPQHF. For the CDR3, the DNA is TGTGCCAGCAGCCTCAGGTATCAGCCCCAGCATTTT.

The chain uses TRBV29-1 and TRBJ2-5; D may correspond to TRBD1 or TRBD2 (5 bases each). The germline CDR1 and CDR2 sequences are SQVTM and ANQGSEA. The CDR3 runs to 13 residues. Between the trimmed V and J ends, which lost 4 bases and 1 base, there was a span of 10 bases. CDR3 bases: TGCAGCGTTGTCGGGACCACCCAAGAGACCCAGTACTTC. Translated: CSVVGTTQETQYF.

The chain uses TRBV5-6 and TRBJ2-1; 7 nucleotides agree with TRBD2. The junction had 7 bases not matched to a gene; V was cut back by 4 bases and J by 0 bases. In germline, CDR1 is SGHDT, CDR2 YYEEEE. This CDR3 contains 16 residues. CDR3 residues: CASSAIRDYSYNEQFF. As DNA, the CDR3 is TGTGCCAGCAGCGCAATCCGGGACTACTCCTACAATGAGCAGTTCTTC.

J is TRBJ1-2 and V is TRBV6-1; D is perhaps TRBD1 (5 bases). The V gene's germline CDR1 is MNHNS and CDR2 SASEGT. V lost 2 bases, J lost 4 bases, and 14 bases lay in between. CDR3 size: 15 residues. The DNA of the CDR3 is TGTGCCAGCAGTGAATTTCAGGGAGGGGCCTATGGCTACACCTTC. Amino acid sequence: CASSEFQGGAYGYTF.

On this clone itself: Other DNA sequences in the same sample also yield this CDR3. For the CDR3, the DNA is TGTGCCAGCAGTTTATCGCGGGGGTGGGACGGCTACACCTTC. Translating it yields CASSLSRGWDGYTF. The rearrangement joins TRBV27 to TRBJ1-2, with D perhaps TRBD1 (5 bases). The V end was cut by 0 bases, the J end by 8 bases, with 13 bases between. The CDR3 runs 14 residues. Germline loops: CDR1 MNHEY, CDR2 SMNVEV (reference sequence).